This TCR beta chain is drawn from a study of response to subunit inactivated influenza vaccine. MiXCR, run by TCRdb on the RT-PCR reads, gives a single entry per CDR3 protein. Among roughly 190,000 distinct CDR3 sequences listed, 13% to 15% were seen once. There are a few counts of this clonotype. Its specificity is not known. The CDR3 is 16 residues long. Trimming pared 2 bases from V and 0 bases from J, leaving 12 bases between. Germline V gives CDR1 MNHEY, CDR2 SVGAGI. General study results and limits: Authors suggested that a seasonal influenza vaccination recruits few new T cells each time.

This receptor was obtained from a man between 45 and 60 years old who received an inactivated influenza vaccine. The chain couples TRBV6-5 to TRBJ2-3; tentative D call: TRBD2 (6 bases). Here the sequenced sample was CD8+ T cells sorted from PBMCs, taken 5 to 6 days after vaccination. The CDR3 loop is CASSYLLAPSTDTQYF. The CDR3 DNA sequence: TGTGCCAGCAGTTACCTTCTAGCGCCAAGCACAGATACGCAGTATTTT.